The clone carrying this T cell receptor beta chain was seen just once. The antigen is not known. These data belong to a study of cytomegalovirus exposure and HLA in healthy donors. Study findings and constraints: Across all donors, roughly uniform sequencing depth was an assumption of the presence/absence analyses. Judged likely to be a sequencing artifact was a cluster of highly shared sequence variants.

The CDR3 is 18 amino acids. Per the germline V gene, CDR1 is SGHVS and CDR2 is FQNEAQ. After removal of 5 bases from V and 6 bases from J, the junction contained 17 bases not matched to a gene. In the PCR, 60 Vbeta and 13 Jbeta primers were used. Here immunoSEQ multiplex PCR was the method, and the copy in TCRdb shows in-frame clones only, minus some. Of more than 80,000 clones listed, about 70% are singletons. This receptor was obtained from a female donor in good health and CMV-seronegative. V gene TRBV7-8 combines with J gene TRBJ2-2, with 8 bases that match TRBD2. Sequencing was carried out using PBMCs. CDR3: CASSPRGGAGGSAGELFF. DNA for the CDR3: TGTGCCAGCAGCCCTCGCGGCGGGGCGGGAGGCAGCGCCGGGGAGCTGTTTTTT.